The 9 T cell receptor beta chains reported below all come from one sample, sequenced in a study of blood T cells in healthy people across ages. For the second PCR, which ran for roughly 6 to 11 cycles, a sample-barcoded 5' primer and a J-beta primer mix were used. TCRdb passed the 5' RACE reads through MiXCR, listing each CDR3 protein once. The sample has about 1,600,000 distinct CDR3 sequences, 35% to 45% seen once. Sample: blood. These receptors came from a woman between 18 and 29 years old in good health.

The chain is built from TRBV20-1 and TRBJ2-7; no reliable D call. V was pared by 6 bases and J by 1 base, with 16 bases between. CDR1 is DFQATT, CDR2 SNEGSKA, per germline (reference sequence). The CDR3 has 14 amino acids. The CDR3 DNA reads TGCAGTGCCTTGAGGAGTAAGGGTTCCTACGAGCAGTACTTC. Encoded protein: CSALRSKGSYEQYF.

V gene TRBV6-5 combines with J gene TRBJ1-1; D remains ambiguous. V lost 2 bases, J lost 4 bases, and 5 bases lay in between. Germline V gene sequence: CDR1 MNHEY, CDR2 SVGAGI. The CDR3 has 12 amino acids. CDR3 in DNA: TGTGCCAGCAGTTACAAAGGCACTGAAGCTTTCTTT. Protein sequence: CASSYKGTEAFF.

This clonotype was counted between two and nine times. This chain links TRBV2 with TRBJ2-3, with 8 bases aligning to TRBD1. Germline-derived CDR1 and CDR2 are SNHLY and FYNNEI. The CDR3 is 12 amino acids. V lost 6 bases, J lost 6 bases, and 2 bases stayed unmatched. The CDR3 reads CASRGQGDTQYF. CDR3 nucleotides: TGTGCCAGCAGAGGACAGGGCGATACGCAGTATTTT. Looking up the rest from reference TRBV2 and TRBJ2-3 gives the full variable domain: EPEVTQTPSHQVTQMGQEVILRCVPISNHLYFYWYRQILGQKVEFLVSFYNNEISEKSEIFDDQFSVERPDGSNFTLKIRSTKLEDSAMYFCASRGQGDTQYFGPGTRLTVL.

V usage is TRBV4-1 and J usage is TRBJ2-4; 8 bases map to TRBD1. TRBJ2-7 explains the end of the DNA better; the J call may be wrong. The CDR3 consists of 14 residues. Germline CDR1 MGHRA, CDR2 YSYEKL. The DNA of the CDR3 is TGCGCCAGCAGCCATCCGGACAGGGCCCTCGAGCAGTACTTC. Protein sequence: CASSHPDRALEQYF.

The chain uses TRBV6-5 and TRBJ2-5; a possible D gene is TRBD1 (6 bases). Germline CDR1 and CDR2: MNHEY and SVGAGI. This CDR3 spans 14 amino acids. Trimming cost V 7 bases and J 5 bases, with 17 bases left between them. As DNA, the CDR3 is TGTGCCAGCACCTTGAAGGGGGTCAGGGAGACCCAGTACTTC. This codes for CASTLKGVRETQYF.

The sample holds a few counts of this clonotype. The chain links TRBV20-1 to TRBJ1-2, with D hard to call. The CDR3 consists of 10 residues. Trimming removed 6 bases at V and 7 bases at J, with 9 bases between. Looked up from germline, CDR1 is DFQATT and CDR2 is SNEGSKA (reference sequence). The DNA for the CDR3 is TGCAGTGCCCTTTCCGTTGGCTACACCTTC. This translates into CSALSVGYTF.

There are a few counts of this clonotype. The CDR3 loop is CASSLPRDSQETQYF. CDR3 nucleotide sequence: TGTGCCAGCAGCCTCCCCCGGGACAGCCAAGAGACCCAGTACTTC. The chain uses TRBV27 and TRBJ2-5, with TRBD1 matching over 7 bases. Germline V gene lookup returns CDR1 MNHEY and CDR2 SMNVEV (reference sequence). V lost 6 bases and J lost 1; bases outside the gene matches: 8. This CDR3 spans 15 amino acids.

This CDR3 reads CASSIPRGGGETQYF. The CDR3 nucleotides read TGTGCCAGCAGTATCCCCAGGGGCGGAGGAGAGACCCAGTACTTC. The chain has TRBV6-6 and TRBJ2-5; a possible D gene is TRBD1 (6 bases). Per the germline V gene, CDR1 is MNHNY and CDR2 is SVGAGI (reference sequence). V dropped 5 bases and J dropped 4 bases, with 17 bases sitting between them. CDR3 length: 15 residues.

The chain links TRBV6-1 to TRBJ2-5, with D maybe TRBD2 (6 bases). The end of the DNA aligns better with TRBJ2-7, so the J call may be wrong. The CDR3 is 13 amino acids. From germline, CDR1 is MNHNS and CDR2 SASEGT. The DNA of the CDR3 is TGTGCCAGCACCGTGGGAGCGGGCGGCGAGCAGTACTTC. It specifies CASTVGAGGEQYF.